Listed below are T cell receptor beta chains from one sample, sequenced in a study of OX40 agonist ivuxolimab in advanced cancers. Clones were read by immunoSEQ multiplex PCR, and TCRdb kept only the in-frame ones, dropping some. The data hold tens of thousands of clones, with nearly 90% observed a single time. Specimen: CD4+ or CD8+ T cells sorted from blood, collected in a trial of the OX40 agonist ivuxolimab. The origin of the receptors is an adult with an advanced solid tumor such as melanoma, head and neck, liver or kidney cancer. The CDR3 runs from the conserved cysteine through the conserved F or W. The D gene is left open where the match is weak. Clone size is stated in some rows and not others, as once, few, many or a class when expanded.

V gene	D gene	J gene	clone size	CDR3 DNA	CDR3 protein
TRBV19	TRBD1	TRBJ1-2	NA	TGTGCCAGTAGTATTGGGATGACAGGGGCGAACCCTAGTGGCTACACCTTC	CASSIGMTGANPSGYTF
TRBV6-1	NA	TRBJ2-3	NA	TGTGCCAGCAAGCAGGCTGGGAGAGCAGATACGCAGTATTTT	CASKQAGRADTQYF
TRBV5-4	TRBD2	TRBJ2-7	NA	TGTGCCAGCAGCTTGCCAGGACTAGCGGGCGAGCAGTACTTC	CASSLPGLAGEQYF
TRBV19	NA	TRBJ2-1	few	TGTGCCAGTAGTATAAGGAGCAATGAGCAGTTCTTC	CASSIRSNEQFF
TRBV30	NA	TRBJ1-2	once	TGTGCCTGGGCCAGGAGGGGGACGCAAGGCTACACCTTC	CAWARRGTQGYTF
TRBV5-4	TRBD2	TRBJ2-7	NA	TGTGCCAGCAGCCCGGGGGGGAGACGCGAGCAGTACTTC	CASSPGGRREQYF
TRBV10-3	NA	TRBJ2-1	NA	TGTGCCATCAGTGACGCGCAGGCTGAGCAGTTCTTC	CAISDAQAEQFF
TRBV14	NA	TRBJ1-3	NA	TGTGCCAGCAGCCAAGTACCCCTCTCTGGAAACACCATATATTTT	CASSQVPLSGNTIYF
TRBV5-1	TRBD1	TRBJ1-5	NA	TGCGCCAGCAGCTTGGAGGGACAGTTCGGCAATCAGCCCCAGCATTTT	CASSLEGQFGNQPQHF
TRBV30	TRBD1	TRBJ1-1	NA	TGTGCCTGTAGGGGACAGATGAACACTGAAGCTTTCTTT	CACRGQMNTEAFF
TRBV7-8	NA	TRBJ2-3	NA	TGTGCCAGCAGCCTAGGACAGAAAGGGGATACGCAGTATTTT	CASSLGQKGDTQYF
TRBV5-4	NA	TRBJ1-2	once	TGTGCCAGCAGCTTGCCACAGAACTATGGCTACACCTTC	CASSLPQNYGYTF
TRBV5-1	TRBD2	TRBJ2-5	NA	TGCGCCAGCAGCATGACCGGGACTAGCGGGGGTAAAGAGACCCAGTACTTC	CASSMTGTSGGKETQYF
TRBV21-1	NA	TRBJ2-3	NA	TGTGCCAGCAGCACCCACCTGAGCAGAGTTGCCACAGATACGCAGTATTTT	CASSTHLSRVATDTQYF
TRBV30	TRBD1	TRBJ2-7	NA	TGTGCCTGGAGTCTCTTCGACAGGGGGAGTGGAGAGCAGTACTTC	CAWSLFDRGSGEQYF
TRBV30	TRBD1	TRBJ1-2	NA	TGTGCCTGGAGTGCGACAGGGGTAGGCTATGGCTACACCTTC	CAWSATGVGYGYTF
TRBV6-5	NA	TRBJ2-7	NA	TGTGCCAGCAGTTACGCCACAGGGGGGGGCTACGAGCAGTACTTC	CASSYATGGGYEQYF
TRBV5-6	NA	TRBJ2-5	few	TGTGCTTCTCAGTCGGGGAAGGAGACCCAGTACTTC	CASQSGKETQYF
TRBV7-9	TRBD2	TRBJ2-3	once	TGTGCCAGCAGAAACGGGGACTACCCCCAGTATTTT	CASRNGDYPQYF
TRBV6-5	NA	TRBJ1-6	NA	TGTGCCAGTGCGACCAGATCCTCACCCCTCCACTTT	CASATRSSPLHF
TRBV5-1	TRBD1	TRBJ2-7	NA	TGCGCCAGCAGCGAGGGACAGGCATTACTCTACGAGCAGTACTTC	CASSEGQALLYEQYF
TRBV5-5	NA	TRBJ1-3	NA	TGTGCCAGCAGCTTGGGAGTCGGTGGCACCATATATTTT	CASSLGVGGTIYF
TRBV7-2	NA	TRBJ1-6	NA	TGTGCCAGCAGCTTACCAGGGATCTATAATTCACCCCTCCACTTT	CASSLPGIYNSPLHF
TRBV23-1	NA	TRBJ2-7	NA	TGCGCCAGCACGGTATTGGACGGAAACTACGAGCAGTACTTC	CASTVLDGNYEQYF
TRBV19	TRBD1	TRBJ2-2	NA	TGTGCCAGTAGTATTCTCCAGGGGGTGGCGTCCGGGGAGCTGTTTTTT	CASSILQGVASGELFF
TRBV29-1	NA	TRBJ1-1	NA	TGCAGCGTCGGCTCCCCTGGGCTAGGGGGGACTGAAGCTTTCTTT	CSVGSPGLGGTEAFF
TRBV5-1	TRBD2	TRBJ2-5	once	TGCGCCAGCAGCTTACGCGGGGGGACCCCCCAAGAGACCCAGTACTTC	CASSLRGGTPQETQYF
TRBV27	NA	TRBJ2-2	NA	TGTGCCAGCAGGCAAATAACTCTTGGGCCCGACACCGGGGAGCTGTTTTTT	CASRQITLGPDTGELFF
TRBV10-3	TRBD2	TRBJ2-1	NA	TGTGCCATCAGTGAGTTTAAGCGGGGGGGATCCTACAATGAGCAGTTCTTC	CAISEFKRGGSYNEQFF
TRBV4-3	TRBD1	TRBJ1-1	once	TGCGCCAGCAGCCCCCGACAGGGGGCGCACACTGAAGCTTTCTTT	CASSPRQGAHTEAFF
TRBV7-3	NA	TRBJ2-2	once	TGTGCCAGCAGCTTAAGACTGGAGGGCGGGGAGCTGTTTTTT	CASSLRLEGGELFF
TRBV27	NA	TRBJ2-3	NA	TGTGCCAGCAGTAAAACGGGGGTTTACACAGATACGCAGTATTTT	CASSKTGVYTDTQYF
TRBV7-7	TRBD2	TRBJ2-1	NA	TGTGCTAGCAGCTTAGGAACATATGCAGGGAGCGGGGGGGCCTGGGAGCAGTTCTTC	CASSLGTYAGSGGAWEQFF
TRBV29-1	TRBD1	TRBJ1-2	NA	TGCAGCGTTGGACGAAGGGGGCCCTATGGCTACACCTTC	CSVGRRGPYGYTF
TRBV5-1	NA	TRBJ2-5	NA	TGCGCCAGCAGCTTGGCCGGGGGTTTTGTCGAGACCCAGTACTTC	CASSLAGGFVETQYF
TRBV6-1	TRBD1	TRBJ1-5	NA	TGTGCCAGCAGTGAAGGCAACAGGGGTCAGCCCCAGCATTTT	CASSEGNRGQPQHF
TRBV7-7	TRBD1	TRBJ2-5	once	TGTGCTAGCAGCTCGGGACAGGGTACTCAAGAGACCCAGTACTTC	CASSSGQGTQETQYF
TRBV28	TRBD2	TRBJ2-7	NA	TGTGCCAGCAGAAATAGCGGGGACCCAGTTTGGGGGTACTTC	CASRNSGDPVWGYF
TRBV5-6	TRBD1	TRBJ1-5	NA	TGTGCCAGCAGCTCTACAGGGGGCGATCAGCCCCAGCATTTT	CASSSTGGDQPQHF
TRBV5-6	NA	TRBJ2-7	NA	TGTGCCAGCAGCTTGCCAGCCTACGAGCAGTACTTC	CASSLPAYEQYF
TRBV7-2	TRBD2	TRBJ2-2	NA	TGTGCCAGCAGCCTAGGCTACGGACTAGCGGGGTTGCCCGGGGAGCTGTTTTTT	CASSLGYGLAGLPGELFF
TRBV5-6	TRBD2	TRBJ2-1	NA	TGTGCCAGCAGCTTGGGATTAGCGGGGGGGCCGCGGAATGAGCAGTTCTTC	CASSLGLAGGPRNEQFF
TRBV27	TRBD2	TRBJ2-5	once	TGTGCCACGAAAGGGGCGGGGAGGGGTCAAGAGACCCAGTACTTC	CATKGAGRGQETQYF
TRBV30	TRBD1	TRBJ1-5	NA	TGTGCCTGGAGTCCAGGACAGGGGGGGCAGCCCCAGCATTTT	CAWSPGQGGQPQHF
TRBV5-1	NA	TRBJ2-1	NA	TGCGCCAGCTGTTCCAAGGGGGCCGGGGGGGATGAGCAGTTCTTC	CASCSKGAGGDEQFF
TRBV27	NA	TRBJ1-2	NA	TGTGCCAGCAGTTTATCCCCATGGGGCTATGGCTACACCTTC	CASSLSPWGYGYTF
TRBV27	NA	TRBJ1-5	few	TGTGCCAGCAGTTTAATCTGGGGCAATCAGCCCCAGCATTTT	CASSLIWGNQPQHF
TRBV2	NA	TRBJ2-3	NA	TGTGCCAGCAGTGCCACTCCAAGCCCCCCAGATACGCAGTATTTT	CASSATPSPPDTQYF